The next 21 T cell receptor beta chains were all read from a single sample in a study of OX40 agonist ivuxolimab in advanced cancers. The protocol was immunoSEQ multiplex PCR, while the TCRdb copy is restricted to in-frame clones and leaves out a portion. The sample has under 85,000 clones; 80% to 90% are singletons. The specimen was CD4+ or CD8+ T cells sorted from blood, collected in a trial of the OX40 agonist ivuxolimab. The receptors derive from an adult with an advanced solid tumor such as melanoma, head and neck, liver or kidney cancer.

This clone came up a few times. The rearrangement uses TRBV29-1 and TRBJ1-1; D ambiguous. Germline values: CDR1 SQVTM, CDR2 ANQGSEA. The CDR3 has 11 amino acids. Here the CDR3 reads CQGSSNTEAFF. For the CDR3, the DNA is TGCCAAGGGTCCTCGAACACTGAAGCTTTCTTT.

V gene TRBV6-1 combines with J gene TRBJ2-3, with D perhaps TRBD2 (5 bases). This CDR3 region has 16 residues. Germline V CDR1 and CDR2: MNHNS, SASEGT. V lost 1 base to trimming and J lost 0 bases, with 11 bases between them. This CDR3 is CASSEGWTASTDTQYF. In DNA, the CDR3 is TGTGCCAGCAGTGAAGGGTGGACTGCTAGCACAGATACGCAGTATTTT.

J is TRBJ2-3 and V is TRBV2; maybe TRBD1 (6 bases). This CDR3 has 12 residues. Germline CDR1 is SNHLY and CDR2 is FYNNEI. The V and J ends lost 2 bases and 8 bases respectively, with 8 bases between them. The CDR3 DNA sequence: TGTGCCAGCAGTGAATTGGGGGCTACGCAGTATTTT. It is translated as CASSELGATQYF.

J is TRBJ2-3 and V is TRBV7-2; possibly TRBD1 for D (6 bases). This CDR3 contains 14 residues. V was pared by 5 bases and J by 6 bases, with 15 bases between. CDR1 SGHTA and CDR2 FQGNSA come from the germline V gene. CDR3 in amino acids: CASSPDSNVDTQYF. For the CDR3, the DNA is TGTGCCAGCAGCCCGGACAGCAACGTGGATACGCAGTATTTT.

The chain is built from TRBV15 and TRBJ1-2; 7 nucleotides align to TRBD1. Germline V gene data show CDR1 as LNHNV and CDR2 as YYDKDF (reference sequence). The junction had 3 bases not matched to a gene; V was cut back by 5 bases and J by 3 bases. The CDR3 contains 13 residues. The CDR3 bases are TGTGCCACCAGCTTAGACAGGGACTATGGCTACACCTTC. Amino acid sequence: CATSLDRDYGYTF.

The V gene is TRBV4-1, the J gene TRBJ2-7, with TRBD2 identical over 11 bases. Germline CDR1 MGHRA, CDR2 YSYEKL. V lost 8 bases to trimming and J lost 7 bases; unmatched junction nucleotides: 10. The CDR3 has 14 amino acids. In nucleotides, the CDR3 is TGCGCCAGCGGGAAACTAGCGGGAGTAAGGGAGCAGTACTTC. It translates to CASGKLAGVREQYF.

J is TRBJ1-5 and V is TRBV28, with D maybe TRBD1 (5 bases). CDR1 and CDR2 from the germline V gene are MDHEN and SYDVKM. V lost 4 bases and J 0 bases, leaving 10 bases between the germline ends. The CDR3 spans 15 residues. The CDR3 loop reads CASSSQGGSNQPQHF. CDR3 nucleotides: TGTGCCAGCAGTTCCCAGGGAGGTAGCAATCAGCCCCAGCATTTT.

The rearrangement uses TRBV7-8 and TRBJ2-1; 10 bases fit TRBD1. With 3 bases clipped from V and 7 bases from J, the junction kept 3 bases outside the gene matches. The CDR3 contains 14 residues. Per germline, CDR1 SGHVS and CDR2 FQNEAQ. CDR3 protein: CASSLGQGWNEQFF. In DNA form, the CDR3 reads TGTGCCAGCAGCTTGGGACAGGGGTGGAATGAGCAGTTCTTC.

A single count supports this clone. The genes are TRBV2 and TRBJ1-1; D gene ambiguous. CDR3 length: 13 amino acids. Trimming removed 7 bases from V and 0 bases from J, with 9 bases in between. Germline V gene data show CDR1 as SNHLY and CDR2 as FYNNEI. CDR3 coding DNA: TGTGCCAGCAAGTTAGAGCTGAACACTGAAGCTTTCTTT. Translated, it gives CASKLELNTEAFF. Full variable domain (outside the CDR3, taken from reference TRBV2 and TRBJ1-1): EPEVTQTPSHQVTQMGQEVILRCVPISNHLYFYWYRQILGQKVEFLVSFYNNEISEKSEIFDDQFSVERPDGSNFTLKIRSTKLEDSAMYFCASKLELNTEAFFGQGTRLTVV.

The CDR3 here is CASSVDPWTGSSSGNTIYF. The CDR3 DNA reads as TGTGCCAGCAGCGTAGATCCCTGGACAGGTTCTAGCTCTGGAAACACCATATATTTT. The chain links TRBV9 to TRBJ1-3; 7 nucleotides agree with TRBD1. The germline gives CDR1 SGDLS, CDR2 YYNGEE. V was pared by 0 bases and J by 0 bases, with 12 bases of the junction left unmatched. The CDR3 length is 19 residues.

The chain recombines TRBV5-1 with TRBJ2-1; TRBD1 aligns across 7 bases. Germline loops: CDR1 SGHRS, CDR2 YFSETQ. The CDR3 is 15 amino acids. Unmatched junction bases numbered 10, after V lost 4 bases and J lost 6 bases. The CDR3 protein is CASSPRTGTLNEQFF. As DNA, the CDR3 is TGCGCCAGCAGCCCCAGGACAGGCACCCTCAATGAGCAGTTCTTC.

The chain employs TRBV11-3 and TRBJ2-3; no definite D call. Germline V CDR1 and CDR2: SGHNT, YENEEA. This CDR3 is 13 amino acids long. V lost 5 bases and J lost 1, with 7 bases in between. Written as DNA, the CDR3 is TGTGCCAGCAGCCGGAGTGGCACAGATACGCAGTATTTT. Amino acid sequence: CASSRSGTDTQYF.

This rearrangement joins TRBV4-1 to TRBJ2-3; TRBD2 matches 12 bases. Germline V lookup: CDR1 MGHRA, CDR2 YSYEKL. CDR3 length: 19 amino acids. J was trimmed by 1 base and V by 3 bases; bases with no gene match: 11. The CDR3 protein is CASSQGPWTSGTRTDTQYF. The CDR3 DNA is TGCGCCAGCAGCCAGGGTCCTTGGACTAGCGGGACACGCACAGATACGCAGTATTTT.

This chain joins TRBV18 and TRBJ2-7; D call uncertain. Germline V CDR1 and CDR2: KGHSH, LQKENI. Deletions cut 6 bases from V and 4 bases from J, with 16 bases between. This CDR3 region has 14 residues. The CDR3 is CASSPRGSLYEQYF. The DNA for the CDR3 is TGTGCCAGCTCCCCCCGAGGTAGCCTTTACGAGCAGTACTTC.

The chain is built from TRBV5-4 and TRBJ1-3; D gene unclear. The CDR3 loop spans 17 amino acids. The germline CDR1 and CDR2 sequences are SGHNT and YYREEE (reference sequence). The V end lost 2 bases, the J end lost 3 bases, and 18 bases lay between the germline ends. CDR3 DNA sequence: TGTGCCAGCAGCTTTTATTTAGAGACACTTCATGGAAACACCATATATTTT. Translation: CASSFYLETLHGNTIYF.

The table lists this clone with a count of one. CDR3 sequence (DNA): TGCGCCAGCAGCCGCCAGCCAGCTAACTATGGCTACACCTTC. This translates into CASSRQPANYGYTF. The chain uses TRBV4-3 and TRBJ1-2, with unresolved D. Germline V gene data show CDR1 as LGHNA and CDR2 as YSLEER. V lost 4 bases and J 0 bases, leaving 9 bases between the germline ends. The CDR3 runs to 14 residues.

This CDR3 reads CASSIGGPATYEQYF. CDR3 DNA: TGTGCCAGTAGTATAGGAGGTCCCGCCACCTACGAGCAGTACTTC. The rearrangement links TRBV19 to TRBJ2-7; D not resolved. The germline V gene has CDR1 LNHDA and CDR2 SQIVND (reference sequence). The CDR3 runs to 15 residues. V was trimmed by 1 base and J by 2 bases, leaving 12 bases between them.

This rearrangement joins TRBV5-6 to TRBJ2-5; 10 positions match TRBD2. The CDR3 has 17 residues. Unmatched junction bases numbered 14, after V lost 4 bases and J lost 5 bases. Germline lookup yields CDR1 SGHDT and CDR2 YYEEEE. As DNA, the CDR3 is TGTGCCAGCAGCAGCTTAGACCAGCGGGGGGGCCGGGAGACCCAGTACTTC. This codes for CASSSLDQRGGRETQYF.

The CDR3 DNA reads as TGTGCCAGTTCCGACAGGGCGCCGTGGGAAAAACTGTTTTTT. The encoded protein is CASSDRAPWEKLFF. The rearrangement links TRBV19 to TRBJ1-4; TRBD1 matches at 7 bases. V gave up 8 bases and J gave up 8 bases; unmatched junction bases: 11. Germline CDR1 is LNHDA and CDR2 is SQIVND (reference sequence). CDR3 size: 14 residues.

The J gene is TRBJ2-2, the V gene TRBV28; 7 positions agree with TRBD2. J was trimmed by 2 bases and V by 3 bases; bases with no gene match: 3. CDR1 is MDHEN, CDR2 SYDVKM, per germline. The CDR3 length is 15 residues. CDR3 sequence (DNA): TGTGCCAGCAGTTTTGGGGACTACAACACCGGGGAGCTGTTTTTT. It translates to CASSFGDYNTGELFF.

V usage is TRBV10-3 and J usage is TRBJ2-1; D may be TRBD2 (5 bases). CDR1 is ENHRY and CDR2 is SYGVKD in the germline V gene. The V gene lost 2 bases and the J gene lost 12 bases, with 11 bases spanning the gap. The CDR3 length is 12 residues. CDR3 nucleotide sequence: TGTGCCATCAGTGAGGAGGAGGTTCTGCAGTTCTTC. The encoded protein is CAISEEEVLQFF.